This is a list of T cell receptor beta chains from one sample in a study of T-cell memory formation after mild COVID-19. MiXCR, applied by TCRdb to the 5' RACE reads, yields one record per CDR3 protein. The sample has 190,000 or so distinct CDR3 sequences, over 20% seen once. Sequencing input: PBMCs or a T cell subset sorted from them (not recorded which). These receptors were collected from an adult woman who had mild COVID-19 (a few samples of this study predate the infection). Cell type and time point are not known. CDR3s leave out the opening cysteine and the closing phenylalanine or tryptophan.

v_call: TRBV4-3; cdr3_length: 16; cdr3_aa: ASSQDHRLAGAQETQY
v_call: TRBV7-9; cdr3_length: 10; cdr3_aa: ASTQSTGELF
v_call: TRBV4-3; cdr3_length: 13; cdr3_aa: ASSQDRAGDYGYT
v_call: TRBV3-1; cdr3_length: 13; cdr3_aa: ASSRGQGAYYGYT
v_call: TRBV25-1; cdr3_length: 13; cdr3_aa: ASSDPIHSGNTIY
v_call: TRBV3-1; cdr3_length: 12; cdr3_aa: ASSPWGVHNEQF
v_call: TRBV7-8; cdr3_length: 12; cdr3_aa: ASSLESDTDTQY
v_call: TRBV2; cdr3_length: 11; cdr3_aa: ASSPPGTGEQY
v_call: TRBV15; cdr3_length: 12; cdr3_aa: ATSSGGAAGELF
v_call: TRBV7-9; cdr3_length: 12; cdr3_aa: ASSSDREFYEQY
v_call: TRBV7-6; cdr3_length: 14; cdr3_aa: ASSLMAGGTYNEQF
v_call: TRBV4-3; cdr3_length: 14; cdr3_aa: ASSQDRGRSSYEQY
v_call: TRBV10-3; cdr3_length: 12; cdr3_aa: TTEDAPAGNEQF
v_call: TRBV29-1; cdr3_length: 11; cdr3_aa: SVKTEYSYEQY
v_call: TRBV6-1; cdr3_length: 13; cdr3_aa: ASSEGGGLNQPQH
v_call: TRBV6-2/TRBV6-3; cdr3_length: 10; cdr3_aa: ASRGGGDTQY
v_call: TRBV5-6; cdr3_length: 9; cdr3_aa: ASSLANEQF
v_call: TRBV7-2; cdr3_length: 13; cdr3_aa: ASSLTGEGSGELF
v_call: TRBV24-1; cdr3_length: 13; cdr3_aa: ATSEGTSGSYEQY
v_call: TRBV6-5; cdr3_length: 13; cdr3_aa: ASSRTLGGVYEQY
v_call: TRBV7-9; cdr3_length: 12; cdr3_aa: ASSFYRREYEQY
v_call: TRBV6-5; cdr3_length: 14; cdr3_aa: ASSYSGRGNYNEQF
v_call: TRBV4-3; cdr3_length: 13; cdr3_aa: ASSYASNPTDTQY
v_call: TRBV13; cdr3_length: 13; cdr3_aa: ASSVSGVGHNEQF
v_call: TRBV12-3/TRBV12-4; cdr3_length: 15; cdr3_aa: ASSSLKGDGVTDTQY
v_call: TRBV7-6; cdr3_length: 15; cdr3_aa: ASSLVGQGAVNTEAF
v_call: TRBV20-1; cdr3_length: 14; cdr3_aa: SAEEAGLYQSQPQH
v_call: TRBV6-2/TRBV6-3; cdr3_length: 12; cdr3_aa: ASSLSTSGYEQY
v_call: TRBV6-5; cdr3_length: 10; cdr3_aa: ATGGSGDEQF
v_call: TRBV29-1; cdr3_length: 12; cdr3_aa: SVDDGVAQETQY
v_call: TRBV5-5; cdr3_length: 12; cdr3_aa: ASSLHRGFYEQY
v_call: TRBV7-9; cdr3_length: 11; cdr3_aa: ASRRGFYTEAF
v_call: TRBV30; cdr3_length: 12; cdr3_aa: AWSHGLAGTEAF
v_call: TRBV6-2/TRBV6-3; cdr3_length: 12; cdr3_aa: ASSTSLFTYEQY
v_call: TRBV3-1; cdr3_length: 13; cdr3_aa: ASSQRLAGVIEQF
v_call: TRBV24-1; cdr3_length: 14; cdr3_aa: ATSDQRGQSTDTQY
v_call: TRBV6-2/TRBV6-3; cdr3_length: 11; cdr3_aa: ASSRKAGDEQF
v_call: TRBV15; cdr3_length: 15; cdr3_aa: ATSREGASGDGETQY
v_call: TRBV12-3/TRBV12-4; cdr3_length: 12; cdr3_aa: ASSLISTGSEAF
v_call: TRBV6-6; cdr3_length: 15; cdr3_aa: ASSSQSDSPSTDTQY
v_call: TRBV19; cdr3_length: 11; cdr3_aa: ASSMGGGTEAF
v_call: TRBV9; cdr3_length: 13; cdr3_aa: ASSAGTGESYEQY
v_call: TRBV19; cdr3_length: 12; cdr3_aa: ASSITGSSYEQY
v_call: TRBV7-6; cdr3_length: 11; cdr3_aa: ASSSGTDYGYT
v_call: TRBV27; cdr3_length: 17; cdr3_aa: ASSLYHIQTSGFQETQY
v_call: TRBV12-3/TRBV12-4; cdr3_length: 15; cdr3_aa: ASSGSLAREDYNEQF
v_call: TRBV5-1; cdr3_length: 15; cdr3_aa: ASTPFAREGGMYEQF
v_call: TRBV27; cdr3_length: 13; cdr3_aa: ASSHGTPSTDTQY